This TCR beta chain stems from a study of OX40 agonist ivuxolimab in advanced cancers. As for the study in general: Ivuxolimab, an agonistic anti-OX40 (CD134) antibody, was given to patients. Therapy given before enrollment (anti-PD-1, anti-PD-L1 or anti-CTLA-4) was allowed, and 40% to 50% had some.

In this sample, this clone turned up once. Its antigen remains unidentified. Germline assignment: CDR1 SNHLY and CDR2 FYNNEI. The CDR3 runs to 12 residues. The V end was cut by 7 bases, the J end by 4 bases, with 9 bases between. Profiled with immunoSEQ multiplex PCR; TCRdb holds only in-frame clones, not every one. The table lists about 120,000 clones, roughly nine tenths of them singletons, with around 0.57% in the top ten. Findings of the study overall: Near-lowest levels of clonal expansion characterized partial responders at 0.1-3.0 mg/kg.

Anyone with autoimmune disease history or systemic immunosuppression was excluded. The gene calls are TRBV2 and TRBJ2-3, with D uncertain. The specimen comprised CD4+ or CD8+ T cells sorted from blood, sampled in a trial of the OX40 agonist ivuxolimab. This sequence was found in an adult with an advanced solid tumor such as melanoma, head and neck, liver or kidney cancer. The CDR3 sequence is CASKLFSDTQYF. The CDR3 DNA is TGTGCCAGCAAACTATTCTCAGATACGCAGTATTTT.